What follows describes a single TCR beta chain. Its antigen is not identified. This record belongs to a study of graft-versus-host responses after intestinal transplantation. Overall study results and limits: GvH clones were found in recipient marrow; some appeared first in ileum or blood. Within allografts, high graft-versus-host to host-versus-graft clonal ratios were seen among patients with graft-donor T cell macrochimerism. Peak circulating GvH clone levels tracked with early post-transplant HvG declines.

Sequencing was performed with immunoSEQ multiplex PCR; in TCRdb, only in-frame clones are kept and a portion is missing. This table has some 87,000 clones, roughly 89% appearing once. The CDR3 is made up of 19 amino acids. Per the germline V gene, CDR1 is SQVTM and CDR2 is ANQGSEA. Between the trimmed V and J ends, which lost 4 bases and 0 bases, there was a span of 25 bases. Sequencing was performed on unstimulated CD4+ T cells sorted from spleen or lymph node cells, taken before intestinal transplant. This sequence was found in a human donor who received an intestinal transplant. This chain connects TRBV29-1 to TRBJ2-4, with D possibly TRBD2 on 6 matching bases. This CDR3 is CSVGGGGTDPTLAKNIQYF. The CDR3, as DNA: TGCAGCGTTGGAGGCGGCGGGACCGATCCTACCCTAGCCAAAAACATTCAGTACTTC. The full variable domain, in which reference TRBV29-1 and TRBJ2-4 provide the parts outside the CDR3, is SAVISQKPSRDICQRGTSLTIQCQVDSQVTMMFWYRQQPGQSLTLIATANQGSEATYESGFVIDKFPISRPNLTFSTLTVSNMSPEDSSIYLCSVGGGGTDPTLAKNIQYFGAGTRLSVL.